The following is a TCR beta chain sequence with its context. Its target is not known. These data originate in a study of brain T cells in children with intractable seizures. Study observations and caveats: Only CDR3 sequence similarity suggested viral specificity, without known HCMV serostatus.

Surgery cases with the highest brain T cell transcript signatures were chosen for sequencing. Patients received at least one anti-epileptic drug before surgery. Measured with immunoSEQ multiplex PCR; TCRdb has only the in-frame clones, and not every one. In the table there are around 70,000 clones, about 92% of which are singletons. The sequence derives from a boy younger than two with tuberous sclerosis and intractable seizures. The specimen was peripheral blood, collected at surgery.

For the CDR3, the DNA is TGTGCCAGCAGCCCCCGGGGCCAGGGGGGTGAAAAACTGTTTTTT. Residues: CASSPRGQGGEKLFF. J is TRBJ1-4 and V is TRBV3-1 (or the pseudogene TRBV3-2); 7 bases map to TRBD1. Germline-derived CDR1 and CDR2 are LGHDT and YNNKEL (reference sequence). The CDR3 has 15 amino acids. The J segment lost 7 bases and the V segment lost 4 bases, leaving 9 bases of the junction unmatched.